This T cell receptor beta chain is from a study of blood T cells in healthy people across ages (dated by TCRdb to the mid-2010s). Background for the entire study: In model experiments, template switching captured roughly one uniquely barcoded TCR beta cDNA molecule for every two T cells. The study analyzed two additional independent replicas of 1 million unique cDNA reads from the same blood draw for two donors, one aged 18 to 30 and one aged 80 or older. Donors were grouped into four age groups: young (average approximately 15 years), middle-aged (39), aged (around 66) and long-lived (about 89). Donors of different ages were randomly distributed across sequencing lanes to avoid experimental bias. To track age-related changes in TCR beta repertoire diversity, the study relied on deep sequencing normalized with unique cDNA molecular identifiers.

Systemically healthy Caucasian individuals from Russia, 35 to 50 in total and aged about 6 to 95 years, were included as donors. Around 10 milliliters of peripheral blood were drawn from each donor into EDTA-treated Vacutainer tubes. PBMCs were isolated by Ficoll-Paque density-gradient centrifugation, with at least 6.5 million obtained per sample. Total RNA, at least 6 micrograms per sample, was extracted from PBMCs with Trizol reagent. For every donor, flow cytometry on a PBMC aliquot measured the percentage of naive CD45RAhigh/CD27high T cells. Only a few counts were recorded for this clonotype. No antigen is known for it. No base quality values were provided; no much bigger clone lies one nucleotide off. From its cysteine to its phenylalanine, the CDR3 spans 17 amino acids. CDR3 DNA only is kept here, 51 bases in frame from base 1. The germline V gene supplies CDR1 SGDLS and CDR2 YYNGEE. Germline trimming amounts to 4 bases on V and 2 bases on J, with 13 as the count of junction bases outside the gene matches.

The library was built by means of 5' RACE. The instrument given in TCRdb is Illumina HiSeq 2500. A second roughly 6 to 11 cycle PCR used a sample-barcoded 5' primer and a J-beta primer mix. Each TCR beta cDNA molecule received a unique molecular identifier from a template-switch 5' adaptor carrying 12 random nucleotides. Each sample yielded at least 3 million CDR3-containing paired-end reads. First-strand cDNA was synthesized from all RNA with the Mint cDNA synthesis kit, primed by a TRBC-specific oligonucleotide. Following uracil-DNA glycosylase treatment, a first 18-cycle PCR with universal primers M1SS and BC2_uni_R was performed on all cDNA. The published analysis was carried out like this. For normalization, 1 million high-quality reads were randomly selected from each sample, with every read carrying a distinct molecular identifier. Reads with shared molecular identifiers were discarded instead of being binned into consensus sequences. MiTCR, set to a Q25 quality threshold and the strictest error-elimination algorithm, was used for CDR3 identification, clonotype clustering and error correction. A nonparametric unseen species model with Euler transformation was used to estimate a lower bound on total TCR beta diversity. In-frame beta chains were kept once TCRdb had trimmed the public reads at Q25 with fastp and called clones with MiXCR. Records with the same CDR3 protein are collapsed into one entry carrying the most frequent genes and DNA. What appears here as the V and J calls and clone size reflects TCRdb's work, not the paper's. Recorded for this sample are about 650,000 distinct CDR3 sequences; over 40% of them occurred a single time. Roughly 14% of the sample goes to the ten largest clones.

Overall results and qualifications from the work: Observed TCR beta diversity per million T cells fell roughly linearly with age, and a significant reduction was already apparent by age about 43. Estimates of total diversity from one million sequenced T cells were regarded as lower bounds and underestimates. The long-lived group showed more naive CD4+ T cells, fewer expanded clones and increased TCR diversity than the aged group, suggesting age selection. A strong correlation was found between observed TCR beta diversity and the percentage of naive T cells measured by flow cytometry. The CMV infection status of donors was not known, potentially confounding age-related changes in expanded clonotypes. Since profiling was done on bulk unsorted PBMCs, naive and antigen-experienced compartments could not be conclusively compared.

The sequenced sample consisted of blood. This sequence was found in a woman older than 75 in good health. This chain joins TRBV9 to TRBJ2-7; TRBD2 fits 9 bases in the junction. For the CDR3, the sequence is CASSPRLAPSGTYEQYF. The bases read TGTGCCAGCAGCCCCCGGCTCGCGCCTAGCGGGACCTACGAGCAGTACTTC.